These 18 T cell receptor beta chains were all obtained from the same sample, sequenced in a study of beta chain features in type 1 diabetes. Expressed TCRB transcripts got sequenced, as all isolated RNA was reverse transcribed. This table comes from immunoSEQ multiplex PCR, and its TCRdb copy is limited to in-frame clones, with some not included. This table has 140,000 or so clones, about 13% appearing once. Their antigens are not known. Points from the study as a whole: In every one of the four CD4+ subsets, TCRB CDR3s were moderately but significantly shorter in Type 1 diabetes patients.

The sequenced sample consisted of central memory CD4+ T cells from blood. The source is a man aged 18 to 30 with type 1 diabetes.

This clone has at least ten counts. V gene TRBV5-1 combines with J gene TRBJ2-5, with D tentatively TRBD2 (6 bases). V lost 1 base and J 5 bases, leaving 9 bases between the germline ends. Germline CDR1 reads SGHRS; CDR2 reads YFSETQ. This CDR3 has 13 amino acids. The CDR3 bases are TGCGCCAGCAGCTTGACTAGCTTTGAGACCCAGTACTTC. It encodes CASSLTSFETQYF.

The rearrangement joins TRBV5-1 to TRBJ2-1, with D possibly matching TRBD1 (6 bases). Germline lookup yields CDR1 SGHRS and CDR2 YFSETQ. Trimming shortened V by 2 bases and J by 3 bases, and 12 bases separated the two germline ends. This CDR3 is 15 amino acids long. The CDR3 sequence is CASSLNRDYYNEQFF. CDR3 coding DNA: TGCGCCAGCAGCTTAAACAGGGATTACTACAATGAGCAGTTCTTC.

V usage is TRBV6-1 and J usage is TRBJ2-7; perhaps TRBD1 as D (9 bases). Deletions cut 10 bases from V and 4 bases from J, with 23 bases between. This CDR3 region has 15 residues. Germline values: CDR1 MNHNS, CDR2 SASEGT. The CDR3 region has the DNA TGTGCCACCCACGCGGGGGGACAGGGTTCGTACGAGCAGTACTTC. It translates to CATHAGGQGSYEQYF.

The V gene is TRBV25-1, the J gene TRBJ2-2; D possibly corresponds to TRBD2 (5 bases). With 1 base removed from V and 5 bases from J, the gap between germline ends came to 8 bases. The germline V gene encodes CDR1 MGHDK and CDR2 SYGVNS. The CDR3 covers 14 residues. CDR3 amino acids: CASSELEATGELFF. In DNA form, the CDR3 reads TGTGCCAGCAGTGAATTGGAGGCTACCGGGGAGCTGTTTTTT.

This CDR3 is CASSLPSVTEAFF. The DNA for the CDR3 is TGTGCCAGCAGCTTACCCTCCGTCACTGAAGCTTTCTTT. The V and J genes are TRBV7-9 and TRBJ1-1; D is unclear. This CDR3 is built from 13 residues. Trimming pared 2 bases from V and 4 bases from J, leaving 8 bases between. CDR1 is SEHNR and CDR2 is FQNEAQ in the germline V gene (reference sequence).

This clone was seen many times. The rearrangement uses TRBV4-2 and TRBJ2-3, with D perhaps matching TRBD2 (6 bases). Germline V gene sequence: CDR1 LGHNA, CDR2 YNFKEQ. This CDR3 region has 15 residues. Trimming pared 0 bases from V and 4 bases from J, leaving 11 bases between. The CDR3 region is CASSQEAGRADTQYF. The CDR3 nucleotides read TGTGCCAGCAGCCAAGAGGCGGGGCGGGCAGATACGCAGTATTTT.

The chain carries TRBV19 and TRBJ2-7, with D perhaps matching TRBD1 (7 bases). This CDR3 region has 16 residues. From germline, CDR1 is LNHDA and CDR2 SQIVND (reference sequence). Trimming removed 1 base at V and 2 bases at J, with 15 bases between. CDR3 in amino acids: CASSIGTGGTTYEQYF. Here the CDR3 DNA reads TGTGCCAGTAGTATAGGGACAGGAGGGACAACCTACGAGCAGTACTTC. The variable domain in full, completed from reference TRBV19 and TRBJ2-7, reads DGGITQSPKYLFRKEGQNVTLSCEQNLNHDAMYWYRQDPGQGLRLIYYSQIVNDFQKGDIAEGYSVSREKKESFPLTVTSAQKNPTAFYLCASSIGTGGTTYEQYFGPGTRLTVT.

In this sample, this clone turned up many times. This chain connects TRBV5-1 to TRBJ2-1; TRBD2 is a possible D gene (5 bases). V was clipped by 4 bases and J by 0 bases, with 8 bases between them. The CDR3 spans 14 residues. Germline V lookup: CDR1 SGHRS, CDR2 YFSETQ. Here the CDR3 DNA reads TGCGCCAGCAGCGCTAGCTCCTCCTACAATGAGCAGTTCTTC. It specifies CASSASSSYNEQFF.

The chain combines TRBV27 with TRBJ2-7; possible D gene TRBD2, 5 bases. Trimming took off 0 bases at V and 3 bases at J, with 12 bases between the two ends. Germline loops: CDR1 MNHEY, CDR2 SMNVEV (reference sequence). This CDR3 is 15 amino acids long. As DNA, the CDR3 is TGTGCCAGCAGTTTATCCCGGACTCCTCTCTACGAGCAGTACTTC. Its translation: CASSLSRTPLYEQYF.

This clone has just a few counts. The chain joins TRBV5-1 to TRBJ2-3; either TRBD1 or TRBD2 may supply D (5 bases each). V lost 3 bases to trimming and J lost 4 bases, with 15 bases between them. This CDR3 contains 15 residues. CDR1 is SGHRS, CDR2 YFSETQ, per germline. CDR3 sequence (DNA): TGCGCCAGCAGCTACCTATCTGGGACCCCAGATACGCAGTATTTT. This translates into CASSYLSGTPDTQYF. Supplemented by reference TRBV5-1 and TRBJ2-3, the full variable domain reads KAGVTQTPRYLIKTRGQQVTLSCSPISGHRSVSWYQQTPGQGLQFLFEYFSETQRNKGNFPGRFSGRQFSNSRSEMNVSTLELGDSALYLCASSYLSGTPDTQYFGPGTRLTVL.

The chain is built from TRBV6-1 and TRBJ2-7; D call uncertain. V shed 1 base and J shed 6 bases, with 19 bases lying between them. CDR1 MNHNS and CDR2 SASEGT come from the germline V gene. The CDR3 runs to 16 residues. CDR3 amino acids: CASSEEPALSGVEQYF. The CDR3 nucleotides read TGTGCCAGCAGTGAAGAACCGGCCCTAAGTGGGGTCGAGCAGTACTTC.

The CDR3 coding sequence is TGTGCCAGCAGCTCGGACAGGGGGTTTAACTATGGCTACACCTTC. Protein sequence: CASSSDRGFNYGYTF. The J gene is TRBJ1-2, the V gene TRBV5-4, with 10 bases that match TRBD1. The CDR3 spans 15 residues. Germline lookup yields CDR1 SGHNT and CDR2 YYREEE (reference sequence). After removal of 3 bases from V and 1 base from J, the junction contained 3 bases not matched to a gene.

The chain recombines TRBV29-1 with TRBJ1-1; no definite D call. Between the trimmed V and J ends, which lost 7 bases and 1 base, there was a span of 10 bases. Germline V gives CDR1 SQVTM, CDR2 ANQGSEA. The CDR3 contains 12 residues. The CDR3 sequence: CSARNPNTEAFF. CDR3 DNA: TGCAGCGCCCGGAATCCGAACACTGAAGCTTTCTTT.

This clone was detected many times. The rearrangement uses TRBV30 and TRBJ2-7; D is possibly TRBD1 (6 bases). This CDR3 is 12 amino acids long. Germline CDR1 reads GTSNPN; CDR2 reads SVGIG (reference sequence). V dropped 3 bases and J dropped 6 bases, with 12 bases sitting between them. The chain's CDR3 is CAWRGAGAEQYF. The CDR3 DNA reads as TGTGCCTGGAGGGGGGCCGGGGCCGAGCAGTACTTC.

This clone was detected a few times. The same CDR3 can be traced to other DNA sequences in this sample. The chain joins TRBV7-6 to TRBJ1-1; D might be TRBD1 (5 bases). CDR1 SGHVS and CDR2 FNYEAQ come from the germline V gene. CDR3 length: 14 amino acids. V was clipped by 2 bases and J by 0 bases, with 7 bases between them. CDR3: CASSLRQLNTEAFF. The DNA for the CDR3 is TGTGCCAGCAGCTTAAGACAGCTGAACACTGAAGCTTTCTTT.

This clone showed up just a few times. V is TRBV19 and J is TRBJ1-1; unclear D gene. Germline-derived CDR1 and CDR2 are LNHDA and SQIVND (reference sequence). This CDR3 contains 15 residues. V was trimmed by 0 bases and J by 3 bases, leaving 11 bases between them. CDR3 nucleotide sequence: TGTGCCAGTAGTATAGATCAACACTACCACACTGAAGCTTTCTTT. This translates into CASSIDQHYHTEAFF.

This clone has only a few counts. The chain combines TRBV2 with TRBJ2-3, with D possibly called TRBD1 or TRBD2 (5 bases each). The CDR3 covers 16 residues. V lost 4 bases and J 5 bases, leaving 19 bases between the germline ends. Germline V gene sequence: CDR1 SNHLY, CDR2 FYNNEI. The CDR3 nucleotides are TGTGCCAGCAGTGCTTCGAGGGGAATTTTTGGAGATACGCAGTATTTT. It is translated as CASSASRGIFGDTQYF. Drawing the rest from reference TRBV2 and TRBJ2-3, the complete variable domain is EPEVTQTPSHQVTQMGQEVILRCVPISNHLYFYWYRQILGQKVEFLVSFYNNEISEKSEIFDDQFSVERPDGSNFTLKIRSTKLEDSAMYFCASSASRGIFGDTQYFGPGTRLTVL.

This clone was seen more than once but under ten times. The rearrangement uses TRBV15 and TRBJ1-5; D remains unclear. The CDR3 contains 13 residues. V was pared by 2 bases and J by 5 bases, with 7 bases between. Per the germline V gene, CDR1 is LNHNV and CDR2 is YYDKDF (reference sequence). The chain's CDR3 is CATSRQHDQPQHF. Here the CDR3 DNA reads TGTGCCACCAGCAGACAGCATGATCAGCCCCAGCATTTT. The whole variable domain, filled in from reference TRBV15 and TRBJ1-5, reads DAMVIQNPRYQVTQFGKPVTLSCSQTLNHNVMYWYQQKSSQAPKLLFHYYDKDFNNEADTPDNFQSRRPNTSFCFLDIRSPGLGDTAMYLCATSRQHDQPQHFGDGTRLSIL.